The present TCR beta chain was sequenced within a study of identical twins. TCRdb re-called the 5' RACE reads with MiXCR, one entry per CDR3 protein. The sample has 420,000 or so distinct CDR3 sequences; under 20% are singletons. V was clipped by 0 bases and J by 8 bases, with 19 bases between them. The length of the CDR3 is 17 residues. Germline CDR1 MNHEY, CDR2 SVGAGI. The chain has TRBV6-5 and TRBJ2-2; the D gene is possibly TRBD2 (6 bases). Sequenced: naive T cells sorted from blood. This receptor was taken from a man aged 45-65 years in good health. The CDR3 loop reads CASSYSMRGSKSGELFF. The CDR3 DNA reads as TGTGCCAGCAGTTACTCGATGCGGGGCTCCAAGTCGGGGGAGCTGTTTTTT.